These T cell receptor beta chains were read from a single sample in a study of T cell responses to AZD1222 COVID-19 vaccine. The method was immunoSEQ multiplex PCR; TCRdb's version includes in-frame clones alone and lacks a portion of them. The sample records roughly 84,000 clones, approximately 85% being singletons. The sequences come from peripheral blood, collected 28 days after the second AZD1222 dose. The source of these receptors is an adult who received the AZD1222 COVID-19 vaccine. Each CDR3 is given with its conserved first and last residue. A D gene is named only where the DNA matches it firmly. Clone size, where shown, is once, few, many, or a class for clones that have expanded.

>NA|NA|TRBV4-2|TRBJ2-3
CASSQDPGGAGSDTQYF
TGTGCCAGCAGCCAAGATCCAGGGGGTGCGGGGTCAGATACGCAGTATTTT
>TRBD1|NA|TRBV27|TRBJ1-5
CASSRDRDQPQHF
TGTGCCAGCAGCCGGGACAGGGACCAGCCCCAGCATTTT
>TRBD2|NA|TRBV5-1|TRBJ2-7
CASSSREGQYNSYEQYF
TGCGCCAGCAGCAGTCGGGAGGGCCAGTATAACTCGTACGAGCAGTACTTC
>NA|NA|TRBV27|TRBJ1-5
CASSLFGFGNQPQHF
TGTGCCAGCAGTTTGTTTGGGTTTGGCAATCAGCCCCAGCATTTT
>TRBD2|NA|TRBV10-2|TRBJ2-5
CASYLAVGETQYF
TGCGCCAGCTATCTAGCGGTGGGGGAGACCCAGTACTTC
>NA|many|TRBV6-2/TRBV6-3|TRBJ2-3
CASSSVRGATDTQYF
TGTGCCAGCAGTTCCGTTCGAGGGGCCACAGATACGCAGTATTTT
>TRBD2|NA|TRBV7-9|TRBJ2-3
CASSFLAGGSTDTQYF
TGTGCCAGCAGCTTCCTAGCGGGAGGGAGCACAGATACGCAGTATTTT
>NA|NA|TRBV18|TRBJ2-3
CASSPPGWRGGTDTQYF
TGTGCCAGCTCACCTCCAGGATGGAGAGGGGGCACAGATACGCAGTATTTT
>TRBD1|NA|TRBV18|TRBJ1-5
CASSRIGVQGVVNQPQHF
TGTGCCAGCTCACGAATCGGCGTACAGGGGGTCGTCAATCAGCCCCAGCATTTT
>TRBD1|NA|TRBV11-2|TRBJ1-2
CASSLDGGRGPNYGYTF
TGTGCCAGCAGCTTAGATGGGGGAAGGGGGCCTAACTATGGCTACACCTTC
>TRBD2|NA|TRBV5-5|TRBJ2-7
CASSVGLVPSYEQYF
TGTGCCAGCAGCGTCGGACTAGTCCCCTCCTACGAGCAGTACTTC
>NA|NA|TRBV14|TRBJ1-4
CASSQDSGRKKLFF
TGTGCCAGCAGCCAAGATTCAGGACGGAAAAAACTGTTTTTT
>TRBD1|NA|TRBV2|TRBJ1-2
CASDAWTGDNGYTF
TGTGCCAGCGATGCTTGGACAGGGGATAATGGCTACACCTTC
>NA|NA|TRBV7-2|TRBJ2-1
CASSPRLQNNEQFF
TGTGCCAGCAGCCCAAGACTGCAGAACAATGAGCAGTTCTTC
>TRBD1|NA|TRBV2|TRBJ2-3
CASSGQGATDTQYF
TGTGCCAGCAGTGGTCAGGGGGCCACAGATACGCAGTATTTT
>NA|NA|TRBV5-4|TRBJ2-2
CASSLMNTGELFF
TGTGCCAGCAGCCTCATGAACACCGGGGAGCTGTTTTTT
>NA|NA|TRBV7-2|TRBJ1-5
CASSRRDNRNSNQPQHF
TGTGCCAGCAGCCGCCGGGACAACAGAAATAGCAATCAGCCCCAGCATTTT
>NA|NA|TRBV6-5|TRBJ1-6
CASSWVQGGSPLHF
TGTGCCAGCAGTTGGGTCCAGGGAGGTTCACCCCTCCACTTT
>NA|NA|TRBV27|TRBJ2-2
CASSPSRVTGELFF
TGTGCCAGCAGTCCTAGCAGGGTGACTGGGGAGCTGTTTTTT
>NA|NA|TRBV6-5|TRBJ1-2
CASSSWGRGHGYTF
TGTGCCAGCAGTTCATGGGGGAGGGGACATGGCTACACCTTC
>TRBD1|NA|TRBV30|TRBJ1-1
CAWKTDRANTEAFF
TGTGCCTGGAAGACGGACAGGGCAAACACTGAAGCTTTCTTT
>NA|NA|TRBV11-3|TRBJ1-4
CASSSGPNEKLFF
TGTGCCAGCAGCTCCGGACCTAATGAAAAACTGTTTTTT
>NA|NA|TRBV29-1|TRBJ2-7
CSVEVVGSYEQYF
TGCAGCGTTGAGGTAGTAGGATCCTACGAGCAGTACTTC
>NA|NA|TRBV30|TRBJ1-5
CAWSGQENQPQHF
TGTGCCTGGAGTGGTCAGGAGAATCAGCCCCAGCATTTT
>TRBD1|NA|TRBV5-1|TRBJ2-5
CASRFRGLQETQYF
TGCGCCAGCAGGTTCAGGGGGCTCCAAGAGACCCAGTACTTC
>NA|NA|TRBV7-9|TRBJ2-2
CASSLALETGELFF
TGTGCCAGCAGCTTAGCGCTGGAAACCGGGGAGCTGTTTTTT
>TRBD2|NA|TRBV27|TRBJ2-7
CASKRGGLLGVFYEQYF
TGTGCCAGCAAACGGGGAGGGCTGCTTGGGGTATTCTACGAGCAGTACTTC
>NA|few|TRBV5-5|TRBJ1-4
CASSPLQEGSRTELFF
TGTGCCAGCAGCCCGTTACAAGAGGGGTCCCGAACGGAACTGTTTTTT
>NA|NA|TRBV19|TRBJ2-1
CASSIQGTRHNEQFF
TGTGCCAGTAGTATACAGGGTACCCGACACAATGAGCAGTTCTTC
>NA|NA|TRBV7-3|TRBJ1-1
CASSLRVGDSNTEAFF
TGTGCCAGCAGCTTAAGGGTAGGGGACTCGAACACTGAAGCTTTCTTT
>TRBD1|NA|TRBV5-1|TRBJ1-6
CASSDDRVYNSPLHF
TGCGCCAGCAGCGACGACAGGGTTTATAATTCACCCCTCCACTTT
>TRBD1|NA|TRBV19|TRBJ1-2
CASSLGQASNYGYTF
TGTGCCAGTAGCCTGGGACAGGCGTCGAACTATGGCTACACCTTC
>NA|NA|TRBV6-4|TRBJ1-5
CASSVRQGVNQPQHF
TGTGCCAGCAGTGTTCGCCAGGGAGTAAATCAGCCCCAGCATTTT
>NA|NA|TRBV30|TRBJ2-3
CAWSVLSGMTDTQYF
TGTGCCTGGAGTGTACTCTCGGGGATGACAGATACGCAGTATTTT
>NA|NA|TRBV15|TRBJ1-1
CATSFRTQNTEAFF
TGTGCCACCAGCTTCAGGACCCAGAACACTGAAGCTTTCTTT
>NA|NA|TRBV24-1|TRBJ1-5
CATSDGTQYQHF
TGTGCCACCAGTGACGGGACACAATATCAGCATTTT
>TRBD1|once|TRBV28|TRBJ2-7
CASSRGQGAYEQYF
TGTGCCAGCAGTAGGGGACAGGGGGCTTACGAGCAGTACTTC
>TRBD1|NA|TRBV10-3|TRBJ2-7
CAIRTGTGDYEQYF
TGTGCCATCAGAACCGGGACAGGGGACTACGAGCAGTACTTC
>NA|NA|TRBV18|TRBJ1-6
CASSPQRDNSPLHF
TGTGCCAGCTCACCACAGAGAGATAATTCACCCCTCCACTTT
>NA|NA|TRBV7-8|TRBJ1-5
CASSLAGTSQPQHF
TGTGCCAGCAGCTTAGCAGGGACCAGTCAGCCCCAGCATTTT
>NA|NA|TRBV19|TRBJ2-7
CASSINTVDTYEQYF
TGTGCCAGTAGTATCAACACCGTAGACACCTACGAGCAGTACTTC
>TRBD1|NA|TRBV19|TRBJ1-6
CASSEGQGSPLSPLHF
TGTGCCAGTAGTGAAGGACAGGGGAGTCCATTGTCACCCCTCCACTTT
>TRBD2|once|TRBV18|TRBJ2-5
CASTYSGGGETQYF
TGTGCCAGCACTTATAGCGGGGGCGGAGAGACCCAGTACTTC
>NA|once|TRBV7-9|TRBJ1-1
CASSPEGGRSEAFF
TGTGCCAGCAGCCCAGAGGGAGGGAGATCTGAAGCTTTCTTT
>TRBD2|once|TRBV4-2|TRBJ2-3
CASSPSGTSGSTDTQYF
TGTGCCAGCAGCCCTAGCGGGACTAGCGGTAGCACAGATACGCAGTATTTT
>NA|NA|TRBV7-9|TRBJ2-5
CASSLTSRLETQYF
TGTGCCAGCAGCCTAACGTCCAGGTTAGAGACCCAGTACTTC
>NA|NA|TRBV7-8|TRBJ2-1
CASSLSRLAIYNEQFF
TGTGCCAGCAGCTTAAGTCGGCTAGCGATCTACAATGAGCAGTTCTTC
>NA|NA|TRBV4-2|TRBJ2-1
CASSRPGPNNEQFF
TGTGCCAGCAGCCGACCGGGACCAAACAATGAGCAGTTCTTC
>NA|NA|TRBV7-8|TRBJ2-1
CASSRGTNSYNEQFF
TGTGCCAGCAGCCGGGGGACGAATTCCTACAATGAGCAGTTCTTC
>TRBD2|NA|TRBV5-4|TRBJ2-5
CASRQGTSQPVTQYF
TGTGCCAGCAGACAGGGGACTAGCCAACCAGTAACCCAGTACTTC
>TRBD1|NA|TRBV4-2|TRBJ1-2
CASGDRVGYGYTF
TGTGCCAGCGGAGACAGGGTGGGCTATGGCTACACCTTC
>NA|once|TRBV21-1|TRBJ2-5
CASSARTSGGSYEETQYF
TGTGCCAGCAGCGCGAGGACTAGCGGGGGGAGTTATGAAGAGACCCAGTACTTC
>NA|NA|TRBV28|TRBJ1-2
CASRSDNYGYTF
TGTGCCAGCAGGTCAGATAACTATGGCTACACCTTC
>TRBD1|NA|TRBV28|TRBJ1-4
CASSPGGQATNEKLFF
TGTGCCAGCAGCCCAGGGGGGCAAGCAACTAATGAAAAACTGTTTTTT
>NA|NA|TRBV6-5|TRBJ1-6
CASSYSAGGGYSPLHF
TGTGCCAGCAGTTACTCGGCGGGGGGCGGTTATTCACCCCTCCACTTT
>NA|NA|TRBV6-5|TRBJ1-6
CASGTPSSYNSPLHF
TGTGCCAGCGGTACCCCGAGCTCCTATAATTCACCCCTCCACTTT
>NA|NA|TRBV2|TRBJ1-1
CASSAQGHNTEAFF
TGTGCCAGCAGTGCCCAAGGACACAACACTGAAGCTTTCTTT
>TRBD1|few|TRBV2|TRBJ1-3
CASAGTGGLGNTIYF
TGTGCCAGCGCCGGGACAGGGGGACTTGGAAACACCATATATTTT
>TRBD1|NA|TRBV2|TRBJ2-2
CASRTGTVNTGELFF
TGTGCCAGCAGAACCGGGACAGTTAACACCGGGGAGCTGTTTTTT
>TRBD2|NA|TRBV7-2|TRBJ2-1
CASSLMGLDNEQFF
TGTGCCAGCAGCTTGATGGGACTAGACAATGAGCAGTTCTTC